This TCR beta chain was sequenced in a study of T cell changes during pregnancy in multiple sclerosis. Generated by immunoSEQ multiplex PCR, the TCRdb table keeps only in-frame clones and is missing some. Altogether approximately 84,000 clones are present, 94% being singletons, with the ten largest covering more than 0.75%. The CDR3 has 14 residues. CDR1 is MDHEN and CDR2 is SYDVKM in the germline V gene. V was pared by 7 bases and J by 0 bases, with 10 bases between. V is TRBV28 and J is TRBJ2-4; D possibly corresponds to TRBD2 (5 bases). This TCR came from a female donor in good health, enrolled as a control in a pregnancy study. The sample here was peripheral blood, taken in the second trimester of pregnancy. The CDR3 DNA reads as TGTGCCAGCATAGGAGGCCTAGCCAAAAACATTCAGTACTTC. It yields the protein CASIGGLAKNIQYF.